This entry lists 19 T cell receptor beta chains sequenced from one sample in a study of OX40 agonist ivuxolimab in advanced cancers. Clones were read by immunoSEQ multiplex PCR, and TCRdb kept only the in-frame ones, dropping some. The sample yields 37,000 or so clones, about 90% seen once. The source was CD4+ or CD8+ T cells sorted from blood, collected in a trial of the OX40 agonist ivuxolimab. Source of these receptors: an adult with an advanced solid tumor such as melanoma, head and neck, liver or kidney cancer.

The CDR3 protein is CSAEGPRPERFF. The CDR3 region has the DNA TGCAGCGCTGAGGGTCCCCGGCCTGAACGTTTCTTT. V usage is TRBV29-1 and J usage is TRBJ1-1; D ambiguous. Germline V gives CDR1 SQVTM, CDR2 ANQGSEA. The CDR3 is 12 amino acids. V lost 7 bases to trimming and J lost 13 bases, with 22 bases between them.

V is TRBV7-9 and J is TRBJ1-1; D is unclear. CDR3 size: 17 residues. Trimming removed 2 bases at V and 1 base at J, with 17 bases between. CDR1 is SEHNR, CDR2 FQNEAQ, per germline (reference sequence). The CDR3 sequence: CASSLLNDIWQNTEAFF. CDR3 DNA sequence: TGTGCCAGCAGCTTACTGAATGATATATGGCAGAACACTGAAGCTTTCTTT.

This chain links TRBV28 with TRBJ2-7; 9 nucleotides match TRBD1. V dropped 7 bases and J dropped 1; count of bases not matched to a gene: 5. The CDR3 has 14 residues. Per germline, CDR1 MDHEN and CDR2 SYDVKM. In nucleotides, the CDR3 is TGTGCCAGCACCCAGACAGGGGGTTCCTACGAGCAGTACTTC. This codes for CASTQTGGSYEQYF. Full variable domain (remainder filled in from reference TRBV28 and TRBJ2-7): DVKVTQSSRYLVKRTGEKVFLECVQDMDHENMFWYRQDPGLGLRLIYFSYDVKMKEKGDIPEGYSVSREKKERFSLILESASTNQTSMYLCASTQTGGSYEQYFGPGTRLTVT.

As for this clone: Other DNA sequences in this specimen translate into the identical CDR3. The rearrangement links TRBV7-9 to TRBJ1-4; the D gene is possibly TRBD1 (6 bases). Per the germline V gene, CDR1 is SEHNR and CDR2 is FQNEAQ (reference sequence). This CDR3 region has 14 residues. Trimming removed 8 bases from V and 6 bases from J, with 16 bases in between. CDR3 sequence: CASRRGGGHEKLFF. The CDR3 region has the DNA TGTGCCAGCCGGCGGGGGGGCGGGCATGAAAAACTGTTTTTT. Using reference TRBV7-9 and TRBJ1-4 for the parts outside the CDR3, the full variable domain is DTGVSQNPRHKITKRGQNVTFRCDPISEHNRLYWYRQTLGQGPEFLTYFQNEAQLEKSRLLSDRFSAERPKGSFSTLEIQRTEQGDSAMYLCASRRGGGHEKLFFGSGTQLSVL.

Of note for this clone: One end of the junction varies from germline; a read error may be responsible. The chain employs TRBV7-7 and TRBJ2-1; 8 nucleotides line up with TRBD2. CDR1 and CDR2 (germline): SSHAT, FNYEAQ (reference sequence). The CDR3 consists of 15 residues. The CDR3 DNA follows: TGTGCTAGCAGCCCGGGGGGGGCGGACTACAATGAGCAGTTCTTC. As protein: CASSPGGADYNEQFF.

The V call is TRBV7-6, the J call TRBJ2-2, with D unresolved. The CDR3 contains 13 residues. Trimming left V 4 bases short and J 9 bases short, with 12 bases between. In germline, CDR1 is SGHVS, CDR2 FNYEAQ. This CDR3 reads CASSYDTHRELFF. The CDR3 coding sequence is TGTGCCAGCAGCTACGACACCCACAGGGAGCTGTTTTTT.

The chain combines TRBV7-3 with TRBJ2-1; D uncertain. This CDR3 contains 13 residues. Germline lookup yields CDR1 SGHTA and CDR2 FQGTGA. The ends were cut back, 6 bases at V and 0 bases at J, with 6 bases in the middle. In DNA, the CDR3 is TGTGCCAGCAGTTACAGCTCCTACAATGAGCAGTTCTTC. Residues: CASSYSSYNEQFF.

The chain combines TRBV11-3 with TRBJ1-1; 7 positions match TRBD1. The CDR3 totals 14 residues. V dropped 5 bases and J dropped 5; count of bases not matched to a gene: 8. Germline lookup yields CDR1 SGHNT and CDR2 YENEEA. DNA of the CDR3: TGTGCCAGCAGCAAGACAGGGAGTAAGACTGAAGCTTTCTTT. It translates to CASSKTGSKTEAFF.

The chain employs TRBV5-1 and TRBJ2-7; 11 bases agree with TRBD1. The ends lost 4 bases at V and 1 base at J; junction bases unmatched: 4. Germline-derived CDR1 and CDR2 are SGHRS and YFSETQ. This CDR3 has 15 residues. This chain's CDR3 is CASSQGTGGSYEQYF. In DNA, the CDR3 is TGCGCCAGCAGCCAAGGGACAGGGGGGTCCTACGAGCAGTACTTC.

This clone was counted only a few times. The chain carries TRBV5-1 and TRBJ1-5; 7 bases agree with TRBD1. CDR1 SGHRS and CDR2 YFSETQ come from the germline V gene. There are 13 residues in the CDR3. V shed 5 bases and J 4 bases; nucleotides not matched to a gene: 3. CDR3 sequence reads: CASRLDRNQPQHF. CDR3 sequence (DNA): TGCGCCAGCAGACTGGACAGGAATCAGCCCCAGCATTTT.

This chain links TRBV6-1 with TRBJ1-2; D perhaps matches TRBD1 (6 bases). Trimming pared 7 bases from V and 6 bases from J, leaving 15 bases between. This CDR3 contains 13 residues. Germline V gene sequence: CDR1 MNHNS, CDR2 SASEGT. CDR3 amino acids: CASTPSGGHGYTF. Here the CDR3 DNA reads TGTGCCAGCACCCCTTCCGGGGGCCATGGCTACACCTTC.

V usage is TRBV13 and J usage is TRBJ1-2; TRBD1 might be the D (5 bases). This CDR3 has 16 residues. Trimming took 2 bases from V and 2 from J, leaving 15 bases between them. Germline CDR1 PRHDT, CDR2 FYEKMQ (reference sequence). The chain's CDR3 is CASSLRGAFLNYGYTF. In DNA form, the CDR3 reads TGTGCCAGCAGCTTAAGGGGCGCCTTTCTAAACTATGGCTACACCTTC.

The chain combines TRBV7-9 with TRBJ1-2; 7 nucleotides line up with TRBD1. Per the germline V gene, CDR1 is SEHNR and CDR2 is FQNEAQ (reference sequence). V lost 2 bases, J lost 0 bases, and 6 bases stayed unmatched. The CDR3 is made up of 16 amino acids. The CDR3 nucleotides are TGTGCCAGCAGCTTACAGGGGGTGAAAACTAACTATGGCTACACCTTC. Its translation is CASSLQGVKTNYGYTF.

This sequence joins TRBV29-1 and TRBJ1-1; maybe TRBD1 (5 bases). CDR1 and CDR2 from the germline V gene are SQVTM and ANQGSEA. The V gene lost 3 bases and the J gene lost 1 base, with 21 bases spanning the gap. The CDR3 spans 17 residues. The CDR3 loop reads CSVDVGRRDGKNTEAFF. In DNA form, the CDR3 reads TGCAGCGTTGATGTCGGACGGCGGGACGGCAAGAACACTGAAGCTTTCTTT.

This clone was picked up one time. The rearrangement links TRBV2 to TRBJ2-3; D uncertain. The germline V gene encodes CDR1 SNHLY and CDR2 FYNNEI. The CDR3 sequence is 13 residues long. With 2 bases removed from V and 0 bases from J, the gap between germline ends came to 3 bases. Here the CDR3 DNA reads TGTGCCAGCAGTGAATCTAGCACAGATACGCAGTATTTT. Its protein is CASSESSTDTQYF.

The gene calls are TRBV27 and TRBJ2-1; D is uncertain. The ends were cut back, 5 bases at V and 4 bases at J, with 15 bases in the middle. The CDR3 is 15 residues long. Germline V gives CDR1 MNHEY, CDR2 SMNVEV (reference sequence). CDR3 nucleotides: TGTGCCAGCAGTGGACCCTTCTGGCAGTACAATGAGCAGTTCTTC. As protein: CASSGPFWQYNEQFF.

The V call is TRBV6-5, the J call TRBJ1-5; the D is unclear. The V gene lost 9 bases and the J gene lost 0 bases, with 12 bases spanning the gap. The CDR3 runs to 14 residues. CDR1 is MNHEY, CDR2 SVGAGI, per germline. The CDR3 here is CASGEPYSNQPQHF. DNA of the CDR3: TGTGCCAGTGGAGAACCTTATAGCAATCAGCCCCAGCATTTT.

V is TRBV27 and J is TRBJ2-1; 8 bases match TRBD1. Germline V gene sequence: CDR1 MNHEY, CDR2 SMNVEV (reference sequence). This CDR3 has 15 amino acids. The V and J ends lost 4 bases and 5 bases, in that order; junction bases with no gene match: 7. The CDR3 DNA reads TGTGCCAGCAGTTCCGGACAGGGAGGCGACAATGAGCAGTTCTTC. It specifies CASSSGQGGDNEQFF.

The chain recombines TRBV11-1 with TRBJ2-1; 12 bases map to TRBD2. The CDR3 runs 17 residues. Germline loops: CDR1 SGHAT, CDR2 FQDESV (reference sequence). V lost 5 bases, J lost 4 bases, and 9 bases stayed unmatched. CDR3 sequence (DNA): TGTGCCAGCAGCCCGCGACTAGCGGGGGCAAAATACAATGAGCAGTTCTTC. This gives the protein CASSPRLAGAKYNEQFF.